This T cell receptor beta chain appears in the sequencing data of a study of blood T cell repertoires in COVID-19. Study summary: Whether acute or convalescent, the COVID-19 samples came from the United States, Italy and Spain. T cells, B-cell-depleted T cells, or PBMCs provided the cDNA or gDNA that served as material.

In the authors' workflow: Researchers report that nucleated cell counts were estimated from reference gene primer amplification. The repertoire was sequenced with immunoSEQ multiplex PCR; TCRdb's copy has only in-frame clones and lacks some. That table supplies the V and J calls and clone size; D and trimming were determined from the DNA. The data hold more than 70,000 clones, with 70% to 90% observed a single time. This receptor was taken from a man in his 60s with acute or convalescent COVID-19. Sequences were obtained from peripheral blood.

The CDR3 sequence: CASSQALRAETQYF. In DNA, the CDR3 is TGTGCCAGCAGCCAGGCACTTCGCGCAGAGACCCAGTACTTC. The chain carries TRBV6-5 and TRBJ2-5; D uncertain. Germline-derived CDR1 and CDR2 are MNHEY and SVGAGI. V gave up 6 bases and J gave up 4 bases, with 15 bases separating them. The CDR3 loop spans 14 amino acids.